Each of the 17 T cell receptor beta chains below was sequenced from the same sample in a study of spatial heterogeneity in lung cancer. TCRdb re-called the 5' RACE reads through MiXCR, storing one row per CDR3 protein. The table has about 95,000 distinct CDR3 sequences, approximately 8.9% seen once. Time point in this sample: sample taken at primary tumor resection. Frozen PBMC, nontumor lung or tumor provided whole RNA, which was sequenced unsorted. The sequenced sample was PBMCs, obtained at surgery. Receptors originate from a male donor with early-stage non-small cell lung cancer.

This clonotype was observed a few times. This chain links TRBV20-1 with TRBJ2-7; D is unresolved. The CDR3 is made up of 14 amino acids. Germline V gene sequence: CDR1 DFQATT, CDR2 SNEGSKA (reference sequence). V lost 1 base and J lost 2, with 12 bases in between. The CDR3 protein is CSARVKTKAYEQYF. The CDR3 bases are TGCAGTGCTAGAGTGAAGACGAAGGCCTACGAGCAGTACTTC.

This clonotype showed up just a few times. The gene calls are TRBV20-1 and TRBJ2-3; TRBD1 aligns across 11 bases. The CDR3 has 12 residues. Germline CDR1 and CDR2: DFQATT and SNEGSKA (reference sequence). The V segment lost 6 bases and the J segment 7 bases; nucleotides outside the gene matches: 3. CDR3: CSARTGGNTQYF. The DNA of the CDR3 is TGCAGTGCCCGGACAGGGGGCAATACGCAGTATTTT.

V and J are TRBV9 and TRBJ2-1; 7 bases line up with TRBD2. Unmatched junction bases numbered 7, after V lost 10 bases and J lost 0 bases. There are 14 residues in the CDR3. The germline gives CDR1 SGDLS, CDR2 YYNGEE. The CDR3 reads CAGSRGSSYNEQFF. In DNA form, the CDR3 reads TGTGCCGGGTCGCGCGGGAGCTCCTACAATGAGCAGTTCTTC.

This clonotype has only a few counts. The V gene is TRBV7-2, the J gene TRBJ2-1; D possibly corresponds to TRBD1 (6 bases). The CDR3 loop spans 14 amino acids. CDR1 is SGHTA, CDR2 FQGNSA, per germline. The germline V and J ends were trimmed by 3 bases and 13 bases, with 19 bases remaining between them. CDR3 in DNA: TGTGCCAGCAGCTTTTCGGGACAACGGGACATACAGTTCTTC. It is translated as CASSFSGQRDIQFF.

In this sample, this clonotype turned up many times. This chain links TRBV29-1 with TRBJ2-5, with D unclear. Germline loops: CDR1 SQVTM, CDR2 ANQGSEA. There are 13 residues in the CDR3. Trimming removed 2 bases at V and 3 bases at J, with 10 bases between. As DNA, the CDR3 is TGCAGCGTTGAACGCAGTCCGAAAGAGACCCAGTACTTC. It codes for CSVERSPKETQYF.

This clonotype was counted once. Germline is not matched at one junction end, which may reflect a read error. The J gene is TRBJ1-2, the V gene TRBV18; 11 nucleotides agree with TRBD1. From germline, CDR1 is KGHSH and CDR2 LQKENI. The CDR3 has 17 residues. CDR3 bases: TGTGTCAGCTCACCACTTCCGGGACAGGGGGCTAACTATGGCTACACCTTC. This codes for CVSSPLPGQGANYGYTF.

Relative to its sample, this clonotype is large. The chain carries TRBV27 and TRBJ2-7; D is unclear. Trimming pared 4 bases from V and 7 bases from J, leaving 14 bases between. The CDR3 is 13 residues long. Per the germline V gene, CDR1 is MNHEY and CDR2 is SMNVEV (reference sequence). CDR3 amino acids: CASSSTAAGEQYF. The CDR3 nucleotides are TGTGCCAGCAGTTCGACCGCAGCCGGGGAGCAGTACTTC.

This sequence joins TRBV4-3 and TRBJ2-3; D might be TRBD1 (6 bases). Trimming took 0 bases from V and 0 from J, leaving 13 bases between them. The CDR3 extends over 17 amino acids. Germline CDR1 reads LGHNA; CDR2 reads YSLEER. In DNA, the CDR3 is TGCGCCAGCAGCCAAGATGGGGACACGACTAGCACAGATACGCAGTATTTT. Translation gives CASSQDGDTTSTDTQYF.

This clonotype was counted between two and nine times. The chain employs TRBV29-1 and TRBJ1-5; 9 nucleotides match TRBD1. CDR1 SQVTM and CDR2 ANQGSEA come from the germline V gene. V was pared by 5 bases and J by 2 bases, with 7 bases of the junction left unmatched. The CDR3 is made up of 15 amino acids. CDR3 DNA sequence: TGCAGCGTTTCACAGGGGGCCGGCGGCAATCAGCCCCAGCATTTT. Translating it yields CSVSQGAGGNQPQHF.

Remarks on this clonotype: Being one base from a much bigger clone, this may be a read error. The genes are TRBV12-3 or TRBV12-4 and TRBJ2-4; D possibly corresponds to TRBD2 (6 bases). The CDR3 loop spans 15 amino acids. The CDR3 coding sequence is TGTCCCAGCAGTTTTGGAGGGCTAGCCAAAAACATTCAGTACTTC. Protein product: CPSSFGGLAKNIQYF.

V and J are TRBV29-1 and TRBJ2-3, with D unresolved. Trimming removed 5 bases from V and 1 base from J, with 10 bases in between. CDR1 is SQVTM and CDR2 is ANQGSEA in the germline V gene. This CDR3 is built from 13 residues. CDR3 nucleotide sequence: TGCAGCGTTAGCGCGACTCGCACAGATACGCAGTATTTT. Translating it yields CSVSATRTDTQYF.

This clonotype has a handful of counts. The DNA for the CDR3 is TGTGCCAGCAGCCCCGGCTGGGAGACCCAGTACTTC. Amino acid sequence: CASSPGWETQYF. The chain employs TRBV7-2 and TRBJ2-5, with D unclear. Trimming cost V 5 bases and J 5 bases, with 9 bases left between them. In germline, CDR1 is SGHTA, CDR2 FQGNSA. This CDR3 comprises 12 residues.

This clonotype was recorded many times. CDR3 coding DNA: TGCGCCAGCAGCTTGGGTCTTGAAGAGACCCAGTACTTC. Its translation: CASSLGLEETQYF. The chain has TRBV5-1 and TRBJ2-5, with no clear D. The germline V and J ends were trimmed by 0 bases and 3 bases, with 6 bases remaining between them. CDR1 is SGHRS and CDR2 is YFSETQ in the germline V gene. The CDR3 totals 13 residues.

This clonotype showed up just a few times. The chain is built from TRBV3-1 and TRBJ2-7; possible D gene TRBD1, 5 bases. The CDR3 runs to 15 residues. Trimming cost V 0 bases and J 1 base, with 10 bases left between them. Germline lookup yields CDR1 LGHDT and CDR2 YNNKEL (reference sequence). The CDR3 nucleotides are TGTGCCAGCAGCCAAGAAAACAGGTTTTCCTACGAGCAGTACTTC. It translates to CASSQENRFSYEQYF.

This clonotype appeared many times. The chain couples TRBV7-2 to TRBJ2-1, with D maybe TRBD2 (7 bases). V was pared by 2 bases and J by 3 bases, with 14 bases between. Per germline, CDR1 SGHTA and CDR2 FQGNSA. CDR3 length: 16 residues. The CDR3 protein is CASSLSGGAGYNEQFF. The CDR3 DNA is TGTGCCAGCAGCTTATCTGGGGGGGCAGGCTACAATGAGCAGTTCTTC.

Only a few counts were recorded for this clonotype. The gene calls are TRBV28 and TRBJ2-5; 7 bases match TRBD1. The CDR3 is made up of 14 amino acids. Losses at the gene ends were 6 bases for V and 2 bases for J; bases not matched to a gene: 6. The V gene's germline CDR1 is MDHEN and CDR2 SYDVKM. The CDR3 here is CASRGDSLQETQYF. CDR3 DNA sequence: TGTGCCAGCAGAGGGGACAGCCTACAAGAGACCCAGTACTTC.

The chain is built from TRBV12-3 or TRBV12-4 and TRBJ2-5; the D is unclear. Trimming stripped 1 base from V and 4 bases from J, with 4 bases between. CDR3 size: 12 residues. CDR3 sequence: CASSLEAETQYF. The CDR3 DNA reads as TGTGCCAGCAGTTTAGAGGCAGAGACCCAGTACTTC.